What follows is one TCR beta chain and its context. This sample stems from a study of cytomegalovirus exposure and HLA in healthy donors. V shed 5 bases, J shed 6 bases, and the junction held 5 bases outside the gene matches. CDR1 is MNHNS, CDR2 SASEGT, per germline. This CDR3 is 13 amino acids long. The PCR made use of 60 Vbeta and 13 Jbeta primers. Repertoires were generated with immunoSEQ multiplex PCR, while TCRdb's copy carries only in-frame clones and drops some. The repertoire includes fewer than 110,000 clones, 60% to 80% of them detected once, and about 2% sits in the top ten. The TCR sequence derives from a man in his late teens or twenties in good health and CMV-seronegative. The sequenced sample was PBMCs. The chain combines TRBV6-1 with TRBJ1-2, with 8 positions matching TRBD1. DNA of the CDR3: TGTGCCAGCAGTCTCGACAGGGGTGATGGCTACACCTTC. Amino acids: CASSLDRGDGYTF.